A selection of T cell receptor beta chains follows, all from one sample in a study of beta chain features in type 1 diabetes. TCRdb's copy holds only in-frame clones and misses some; the assay was immunoSEQ multiplex PCR. The sample consists of 400,000 or so clones, 10% to 15% of them appearing once. Sequenced material: naive CD4+ T cells from blood. The source is a woman between 18 and 30 years old with type 1 diabetes. Both conserved end residues are part of each CDR3. A D gene is named only where the DNA matches it firmly. Only some rows state a clone size, as once, few, many or a class for expanded clones.

J gene	D gene	clone size	V gene	CDR3 DNA	CDR3 protein
TRBJ2-4	TRBD1	-	TRBV30	TGTGCCCTGGACGACAGGGGTAATGTAGCCAAAAACATTCAGTACTTC	CALDDRGNVAKNIQYF
TRBJ2-3	TRBD2	few	TRBV5-4	TGTGCCAGCAGCCCGACTAGCGGAATCACAGATACGCAGTATTTT	CASSPTSGITDTQYF
TRBJ2-7	TRBD1	few	TRBV29-1	TGCAGCGTTGAAGCCCGGGACAGGGGGCTACTAGCCTCCTCCTACGAGCAGTACTTC	CSVEARDRGLLASSYEQYF
TRBJ1-3	-	-	TRBV20-1	TGCAGTGCCGGACTGGGAAACACCATATATTTT	CSAGLGNTIYF
TRBJ2-7	-	-	TRBV20-1	TGCAGTGTTGAGTACTTTTACGAGCAGTACTTC	CSVEYFYEQYF
TRBJ1-4	-	-	TRBV15	TGTGCCACCAGCAGAGATAAGGGGGAAAAACTGTTTTTT	CATSRDKGEKLFF
TRBJ1-6	-	few	TRBV6-5	TGTGCCAGCAGTTCGGAGGGGACACCCCTCCACTTT	CASSSEGTPLHF
TRBJ1-3	-	-	TRBV15	TGTGCCACCAGCAGAGATCGACAGGTCTCTGGAAACACCATATATTTT	CATSRDRQVSGNTIYF
TRBJ1-1	TRBD1	-	TRBV7-9	TGTGCCAGCAGCTTTAATCCGGGACAGATGAACACTGAAGCTTTCTTT	CASSFNPGQMNTEAFF
TRBJ1-1	TRBD1	-	TRBV6-5	TGTGCCAGCAGTTCCTGGACAGGGGACACTGAAGCTTTCTTT	CASSSWTGDTEAFF
TRBJ2-1	-	few	TRBV7-2	TGTGCCAGCAGCTCCCTCGGGGAGCAGTTCTTC	CASSSLGEQFF
TRBJ1-5	-	-	TRBV2	TGTGCCAGCAGCGCCAGACAGGATAGCAATCAGCCCCAGCATTTT	CASSARQDSNQPQHF
TRBJ2-5	-	few	TRBV10-3	TGTGCCATCAGTACTTCCGAGACCCAGTACTTC	CAISTSETQYF
TRBJ2-3	-	few	TRBV28	TGTGCCAGCAGTTTACCCCCCGTAGATACGCAGTATTTT	CASSLPPVDTQYF
TRBJ2-3	-	-	TRBV10-2	TGCGCCAGCAAAAGCGGCTACACAGATACGCAGTATTTT	CASKSGYTDTQYF
TRBJ1-4	TRBD1	-	TRBV28	TGTGCCAGCAGTCCCGGACAGGGGGGTGAAAAACTGTTTTTT	CASSPGQGGEKLFF
TRBJ2-1	-	-	TRBV4-3	TGCGCCAGCAGCCAAGAAATCGGTCTACCTACCTACAATGAGCAGTTCTTC	CASSQEIGLPTYNEQFF
TRBJ2-2	TRBD2	few	TRBV6-6	TGTGCCAGCATTCTAGCGGGGAACACCGGGGAGCTGTTTTTT	CASILAGNTGELFF
TRBJ1-1	-	-	TRBV7-9	TGTGCCAGCAGCCAGGTAATGAACACTGAAGCTTTCTTT	CASSQVMNTEAFF
TRBJ1-1	-	-	TRBV9	TGTGCCAGCAGCGTAGAGGGGATGTTGAACACTGAAGCTTTCTTT	CASSVEGMLNTEAFF
TRBJ2-3	-	-	TRBV2	TGTGCCAGCAGTGAAGCGCTTCACCACATCCGCACAGATACGCAGTATTTT	CASSEALHHIRTDTQYF
TRBJ2-5	-	few	TRBV6-6	TGTGCCAGCAGAAGGACAGAAGAGACCCAGTACTTC	CASRRTEETQYF
TRBJ2-5	TRBD2	-	TRBV9	TGTGCCAGCGCGGGAGGGCGTGTAGAGACCCAGTACTTC	CASAGGRVETQYF
TRBJ2-1	TRBD2	few	TRBV28	TGTGCCAGCAGCTCGGCCGGGACTAGGAGCTACAATGAGCAGTTCTTC	CASSSAGTRSYNEQFF
TRBJ2-1	-	once	TRBV9	TGTGCCAGCAGCGTCTTAGGGGGGGTTCCTTCGGGTGAGCAGTTCTTC	CASSVLGGVPSGEQFF
TRBJ2-1	TRBD2	few	TRBV12-5	TGTGCTAGTGGTCCGGGACTAGCTGGCAATGAGCAGTTCTTC	CASGPGLAGNEQFF
TRBJ2-3	TRBD2	-	TRBV28	TGTGCCAGCAGGACTAGCGGGAAGAGCACAGATACGCAGTATTTT	CASRTSGKSTDTQYF
TRBJ2-1	-	few	TRBV15	TGTGCCACCAGCAGAGGCGGGGGCGGTTACAATGAGCAGTTCTTC	CATSRGGGGYNEQFF
TRBJ2-3	-	-	TRBV18	TGTGCCAGCTCACCACAAAATTCGGATACGCAGTATTTT	CASSPQNSDTQYF
TRBJ2-4	-	-	TRBV5-1	TGCGCCAGCAGCTTGGAGGCTCGGCAGGGCAAAAACATTCAGTACTTC	CASSLEARQGKNIQYF
TRBJ1-5	TRBD1	few	TRBV19	TGTGCCAGTAGCCGAACAGGGGATCAGCCCCAGCATTTT	CASSRTGDQPQHF
TRBJ1-1	-	-	TRBV7-8	TGTGCCAGCATCCCAGGGAGAGGGGGGAACACTGAAGCTTTCTTT	CASIPGRGGNTEAFF
TRBJ1-5	-	few	TRBV29-1	TGCAGCGTTGGGGAGAGGGATCAGCCCCAGCATTTT	CSVGERDQPQHF
TRBJ1-2	TRBD1	-	TRBV5-1	TGCGCCAGCAGCCCCCCCTATATGGACAGGGATCATGGCTACACCTTC	CASSPPYMDRDHGYTF
TRBJ2-3	-	-	TRBV5-4	TGTGCCAGCAGCTTGAATCAGGGGAGCACAGATACGCAGTATTTT	CASSLNQGSTDTQYF
TRBJ2-7	-	-	TRBV28	TGTGCCAGCAGTCCAGGGGTCGAGCAGTACTTC	CASSPGVEQYF
TRBJ2-4	TRBD1	few	TRBV13	TGTGCCAGCAGCTTAGGGACGACAGGGACGTACGAAGACATTCAGTACTTC	CASSLGTTGTYEDIQYF
TRBJ2-5	-	-	TRBV5-5	TGTGCCAGCAGCTTTCAGCGAGAGACCCAGTACTTC	CASSFQRETQYF
TRBJ2-1	TRBD1	-	TRBV10-3	TGTGCCATCAGAACCGGGACAGGGGGTTATGAGCAGTTCTTC	CAIRTGTGGYEQFF
TRBJ1-4	-	few	TRBV29-1	TGCAGCGTTGAGTCAGTAGGAGGGGAAAAACTGTTTTTT	CSVESVGGEKLFF
TRBJ2-7	-	few	TRBV18	TGTGCCAGCTCCCCCGCCAGGGGCGTCGAGCAGTACTTC	CASSPARGVEQYF
TRBJ2-7	-	few	TRBV7-2	TGTGCCAGCAGCTTAAATACGGGATTCTACGAGCAGTACTTC	CASSLNTGFYEQYF
TRBJ1-1	-	-	TRBV29-1	TGCAGCGGAAAGCCCGCACTTACTGAAGCTTTCTTT	CSGKPALTEAFF
TRBJ1-4	TRBD1	-	TRBV25-1	TGTGCCAGCAGCGGACAGGGGGCTCCTAATGAAAAACTGTTTTTT	CASSGQGAPNEKLFF
TRBJ2-3	-	-	TRBV7-2	TGTGCCAGCAGCTCCCCGGCAGATACGCAGTATTTT	CASSSPADTQYF
TRBJ2-3	TRBD2	few	TRBV7-9	TGTGCCAGCAGCTTTGGGACTAGCGGAGATACGCAGTATTTT	CASSFGTSGDTQYF
TRBJ2-1	-	-	TRBV7-9	TGTGCCAGCAGCTTTTTAGGGGACAATGAGCAGTTCTTC	CASSFLGDNEQFF
TRBJ2-5	-	-	TRBV5-1	TGCGCCAGCAGCCCGGGACACCAGAAGGAGACCCAGTACTTC	CASSPGHQKETQYF
TRBJ1-1	TRBD1	few	TRBV14	TGTGCCAGCAACACCGGGACAGGGTCTGCCACTGAAGCTTTCTTT	CASNTGTGSATEAFF
TRBJ2-3	-	few	TRBV5-8	TGTGCCAGCAGCACAGGGAAAGGGTCGCGGATAGATACGCAGTATTTT	CASSTGKGSRIDTQYF
TRBJ2-7	TRBD2	few	TRBV15	TGTGCCACCAGCAGAGATAGAGTAGGGCGGGGGAGCTCCTACGAGCAGTACTTC	CATSRDRVGRGSSYEQYF
TRBJ1-4	-	few	TRBV30	TGTGCCTGGAGTGTTCAAAGCGAAAAACTGTTTTTT	CAWSVQSEKLFF